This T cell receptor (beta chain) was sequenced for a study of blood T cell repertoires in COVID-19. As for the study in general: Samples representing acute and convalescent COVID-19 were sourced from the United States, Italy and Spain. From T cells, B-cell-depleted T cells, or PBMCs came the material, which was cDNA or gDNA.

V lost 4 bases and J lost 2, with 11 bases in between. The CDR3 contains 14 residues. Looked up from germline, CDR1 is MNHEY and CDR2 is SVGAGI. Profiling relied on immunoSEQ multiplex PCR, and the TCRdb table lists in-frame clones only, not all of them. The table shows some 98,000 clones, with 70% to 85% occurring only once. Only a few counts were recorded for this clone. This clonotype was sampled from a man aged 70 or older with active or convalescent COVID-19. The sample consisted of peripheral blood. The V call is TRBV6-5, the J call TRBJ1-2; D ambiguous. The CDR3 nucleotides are TGTGCCAGCAGTTCCCTCGAGGGAAACTATGGCTACACCTTC. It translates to CASSSLEGNYGYTF.